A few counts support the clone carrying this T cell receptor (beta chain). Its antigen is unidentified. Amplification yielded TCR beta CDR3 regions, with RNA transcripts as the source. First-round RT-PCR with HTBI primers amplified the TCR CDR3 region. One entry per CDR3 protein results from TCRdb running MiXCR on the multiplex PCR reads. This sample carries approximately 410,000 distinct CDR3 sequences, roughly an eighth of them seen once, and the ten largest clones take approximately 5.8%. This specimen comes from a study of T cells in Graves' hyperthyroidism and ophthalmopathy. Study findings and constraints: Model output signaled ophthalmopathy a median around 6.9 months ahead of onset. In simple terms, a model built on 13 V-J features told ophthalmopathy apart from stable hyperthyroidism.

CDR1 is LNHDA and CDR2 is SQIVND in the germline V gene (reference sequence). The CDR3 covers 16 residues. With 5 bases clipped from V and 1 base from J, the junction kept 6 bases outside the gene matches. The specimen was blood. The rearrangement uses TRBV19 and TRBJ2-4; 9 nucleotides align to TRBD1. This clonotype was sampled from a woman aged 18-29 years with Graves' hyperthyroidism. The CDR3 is CASSFRQGGAKNIQYF. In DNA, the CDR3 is TGTGCCAGTAGTTTCAGACAGGGGGGCGCCAAAAACATTCAGTACTTC.